The T cell receptor beta chain described here comes from a study of T cells in Graves' hyperthyroidism and ophthalmopathy. The study, taken as a whole, reports: Blood samples included most of the expanded thyroid clonotypes exceeding 0.001.

RNA transcripts were the template for amplifying TCR beta CDR3 regions. In the first-round RT-PCR of the TCR CDR3, the HTBI primer set was used. TCRdb fed the multiplex PCR reads into MiXCR, producing one record per CDR3 protein. The sample holds under 800,000 distinct CDR3 sequences, 12% to 15% seen once. Calling Graves' hyperthyroidism stable meant ophthalmopathy did not progress within 18 months. Hyperthyroidism was newly diagnosed in patients aged 18 to 65 (duration under 2 months). This clonotype was found many times. The target antigen is unknown. Germline CDR1 is KGHSH and CDR2 is LQKENI. Trimming cost V 0 bases and J 7 bases; bases outside gene matches: 0. The CDR3 spans 14 residues.

Sequencing was performed on blood. The TCR was taken from a woman between 18 and 29 years old with Graves' hyperthyroidism. The rearrangement uses TRBV18 and TRBJ2-1; TRBD2 matches 10 bases. The CDR3 DNA is TGTGCCAGCTCACCACCACTAGCGGGGAATGAGCAGTTCTTC. Its protein is CASSPPLAGNEQFF.